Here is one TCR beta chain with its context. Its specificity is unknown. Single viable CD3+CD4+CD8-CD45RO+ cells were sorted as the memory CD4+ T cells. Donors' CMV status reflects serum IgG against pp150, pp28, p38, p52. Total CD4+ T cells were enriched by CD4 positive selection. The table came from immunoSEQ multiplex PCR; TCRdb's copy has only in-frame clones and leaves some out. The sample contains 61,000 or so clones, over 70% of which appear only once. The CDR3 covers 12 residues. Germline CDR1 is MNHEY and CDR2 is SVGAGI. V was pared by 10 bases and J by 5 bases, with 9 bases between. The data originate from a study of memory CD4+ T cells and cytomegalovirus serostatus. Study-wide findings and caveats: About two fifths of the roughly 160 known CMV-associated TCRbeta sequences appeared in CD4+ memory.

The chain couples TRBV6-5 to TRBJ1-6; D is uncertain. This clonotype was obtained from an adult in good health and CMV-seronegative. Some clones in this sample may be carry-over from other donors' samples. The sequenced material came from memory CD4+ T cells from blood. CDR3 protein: CATGNNNSPLHF. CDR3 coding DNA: TGTGCCACCGGCAACAATAATTCACCCCTCCACTTT.